The clone carrying this TCR beta chain was counted ten times or more. There were TCR beta CDR3 regions amplified from RNA transcripts. RT-PCR in the first round (using the HTBI primer set) targeted the TCR CDR3. Each CDR3 protein is one row after TCRdb ran MiXCR on the multiplex PCR reads. The table lists 700,000 to 850,000 distinct CDR3 sequences, approximately 36% of them singletons. The sample originates from a study of T cells in Graves' hyperthyroidism and ophthalmopathy. Germline V gives CDR1 LGHNA, CDR2 YSLEER. Trimming shortened V by 0 bases and J by 11 bases, and 11 bases separated the two germline ends. The CDR3 is 14 residues long. Exclusion of patients followed from uncontrolled infection, other autoimmune disease, pregnancy or lactation. Fresh peripheral blood, around 10 ml of it, supplied the PBMCs.

The sequence was obtained from a woman aged 40-49 years with Graves' hyperthyroidism. V usage is TRBV4-3 and J usage is TRBJ1-6; D uncertain. The sequenced material came from blood. This CDR3 is CASSQDRARPPLHF. CDR3 coding DNA: TGCGCCAGCAGCCAAGATCGAGCGAGGCCACCCCTCCACTTT.